Below are 26 T cell receptor beta chains sequenced from a single sample in a study of blood T cell repertoires in COVID-19. Produced via immunoSEQ multiplex PCR; TCRdb's table is partial and in-frame only. The sample has fewer than 150,000 clones, approximately 70% seen once. Sequenced: peripheral blood. The receptors were gathered from a human donor with acute or convalescent COVID-19. The donor label of this sample is uncertain.

V and J are TRBV5-1 and TRBJ1-3, with TRBD1 matching over 9 bases. The CDR3 sequence is 16 residues long. Germline-derived CDR1 and CDR2 are SGHRS and YFSETQ. J lost 4 bases, V lost 4 bases, and 9 bases had no gene match. CDR3 nucleotides: TGCGCCAGCAGCCCAACGGCCGGGACAGGGGGAAACACCATATATTTT. It codes for CASSPTAGTGGNTIYF.

The table lists this clone with a count of one. V is TRBV2 and J is TRBJ2-1; no firm D call. Deletions cut 7 bases from V and 3 bases from J, with 7 bases between. Germline V gene lookup returns CDR1 SNHLY and CDR2 FYNNEI. The CDR3 length is 12 residues. The CDR3 coding sequence is TGTGCCAGCAAGAGGTTCTACAATGAGCAGTTCTTC. As protein: CASKRFYNEQFF.

The chain combines TRBV18 with TRBJ1-2; D remains unclear. Germline CDR1 reads KGHSH; CDR2 reads LQKENI. Trimming cost V 3 bases and J 4 bases, with 12 bases left between them. The CDR3 is made up of 14 amino acids. This chain's CDR3 is CASSPAGVGYGYTF. CDR3 in DNA: TGTGCCAGCTCACCGGCCGGGGTTGGCTATGGCTACACCTTC.

This chain joins TRBV7-9 and TRBJ2-1; D uncertain. The CDR3 sequence is 12 residues long. The germline V gene has CDR1 SEHNR and CDR2 FQNEAQ (reference sequence). V dropped 5 bases and J dropped 10 bases, with 12 bases sitting between them. The DNA for the CDR3 is TGTGCCAGCAGCCCCGGTGCAAACGAGCAGTTCTTC. Protein product: CASSPGANEQFF. The full variable domain, with the rest looked up from reference TRBV7-9 and TRBJ2-1, is DTGVSQNPRHKITKRGQNVTFRCDPISEHNRLYWYRQTLGQGPEFLTYFQNEAQLEKSRLLSDRFSAERPKGSFSTLEIQRTEQGDSAMYLCASSPGANEQFFGPGTRLTVL.

The chain employs TRBV19 and TRBJ1-3, with D perhaps TRBD1 (5 bases). CDR3 length equals 14 residues. Germline CDR1 and CDR2: LNHDA and SQIVND (reference sequence). V was cut by 6 bases and J by 0 bases, with 9 bases left in between. CDR3 region: CASRRGSSGNTIYF. As DNA, the CDR3 is TGTGCCAGTAGACGGGGGTCCTCTGGAAACACCATATATTTT. Variable domain in full (rest from reference TRBV19 and TRBJ1-3): DGGITQSPKYLFRKEGQNVTLSCEQNLNHDAMYWYRQDPGQGLRLIYYSQIVNDFQKGDIAEGYSVSREKKESFPLTVTSAQKNPTAFYLCASRRGSSGNTIYFGEGSWLTVV.

This clone was detected only once. This CDR3 is CASSETGTNNQPQHF. DNA for the CDR3: TGTGCCAGCAGTGAGACAGGGACGAACAATCAGCCCCAGCATTTT. The chain employs TRBV6-1 and TRBJ1-5; 7 nucleotides match TRBD1. In germline, CDR1 is MNHNS, CDR2 SASEGT. Unmatched junction bases numbered 5, after V lost 3 bases and J lost 3 bases. The CDR3 loop spans 15 amino acids.

V is TRBV27 and J is TRBJ2-6; weak D call: TRBD2 (5 bases). The CDR3 length is 16 residues. With 6 bases removed from V and 0 bases from J, the gap between germline ends came to 12 bases. Per the germline V gene, CDR1 is MNHEY and CDR2 is SMNVEV (reference sequence). CDR3 DNA sequence: TGTGCCAGCAGCCCAGGACTCGGCTCTGGGGCCAACGTCCTGACTTTC. Translated: CASSPGLGSGANVLTF.

This CDR3 is CASSQQVNYGYTF. As DNA, the CDR3 is TGTGCCAGCAGCCAACAGGTTAACTATGGCTACACCTTC. The chain carries TRBV7-2 and TRBJ1-2; possibly TRBD1 for D (5 bases). Trimming took off 5 bases at V and 1 base at J, with 8 bases between the two ends. The germline V gene encodes CDR1 SGHTA and CDR2 FQGNSA. CDR3 length: 13 residues.

The chain is built from TRBV7-9 and TRBJ2-3; 13 bases are a match to TRBD2. From germline, CDR1 is SEHNR and CDR2 FQNEAQ (reference sequence). The junction had 2 bases not matched to a gene; V was cut back by 0 bases and J by 2 bases. The length of the CDR3 is 17 residues. The CDR3 spells CASSLALAGGFTDTQYF. CDR3 DNA: TGTGCCAGCAGCTTAGCACTAGCGGGGGGGTTCACAGATACGCAGTATTTT.

This clone was counted between two and nine times. The chain recombines TRBV5-1 with TRBJ2-2; D uncertain. There are 14 residues in the CDR3. Germline CDR1 is SGHRS and CDR2 is YFSETQ. With 0 bases removed from V and 1 base from J, the gap between germline ends came to 4 bases. CDR3 loop: CASSLGQNTGELFF. In DNA, the CDR3 is TGCGCCAGCAGCTTGGGGCAGAACACCGGGGAGCTGTTTTTT.

The chain has TRBV9 and TRBJ2-1; TRBD2 is a possible D gene (7 bases). Germline CDR1 and CDR2: SGDLS and YYNGEE. The CDR3 covers 16 residues. Trimming stripped 0 bases from V and 4 bases from J, with 14 bases between. CDR3 sequence: CASSVGGGARYNEQFF. The CDR3 DNA follows: TGTGCCAGCAGCGTAGGAGGGGGGGCAAGGTACAATGAGCAGTTCTTC.

This rearrangement joins TRBV23-1 to TRBJ2-1; tentatively, D is TRBD1 (6 bases). TRBV23-1 is reported as an ORF; its role is uncertain. V was clipped by 1 base and J by 4 bases, with 11 bases between them. The CDR3 contains 15 residues. The CDR3 nucleotides are TGCGCCAGCAGTCAATTCCACAGGGAGTACAATGAGCAGTTCTTC. This sequence encodes CASSQFHREYNEQFF.

V is TRBV28 and J is TRBJ2-1, with 8 bases aligning to TRBD1. This CDR3 is built from 13 residues. Germline loops: CDR1 MDHEN, CDR2 SYDVKM. V was pared by 6 bases and J by 10 bases, with 8 bases of the junction left unmatched. CDR3 in DNA: TGTGCCAGCAGGCCGGACAGGGTAAGGGAGCAGTTCTTC. It specifies CASRPDRVREQFF.

V gene TRBV6-1 combines with J gene TRBJ2-3; 7 bases match TRBD1. The ends lost 3 bases at V and 6 bases at J; junction bases unmatched: 9. Germline V CDR1 and CDR2: MNHNS, SASEGT. The CDR3 runs 15 residues. The CDR3 coding sequence is TGTGCCAGCAGTGACCCAATCACAGGGGAGGATACGCAGTATTTT. It encodes CASSDPITGEDTQYF.

This rearrangement joins TRBV28 to TRBJ1-4, with TRBD1 as a possible D gene (5 bases). In germline, CDR1 is MDHEN, CDR2 SYDVKM. Trimming shortened V by 2 bases and J by 8 bases, and 9 bases separated the two germline ends. The length of the CDR3 is 13 residues. In nucleotides, the CDR3 is TGTGCCAGCAGTTTACACGGGGGGGAAAAACTGTTTTTT. Amino acids: CASSLHGGEKLFF.

This sequence joins TRBV12-3 or TRBV12-4 and TRBJ1-2; 8 bases map to TRBD1. The CDR3 loop spans 12 amino acids. With V trimmed by 4 bases and J by 14 bases, 9 bases remained unmatched. CDR3 loop: CASSSRTGWSTF. CDR3 DNA sequence: TGTGCCAGCAGTTCTCGGACAGGGTGGTCGACCTTC.

This clone was recorded a few times. The chain couples TRBV28 to TRBJ2-2; 7 bases fit TRBD1. V lost 2 bases to trimming and J lost 5 bases; unmatched junction nucleotides: 2. Germline lookup yields CDR1 MDHEN and CDR2 SYDVKM. The CDR3 length is 14 residues. The CDR3 here is CASSLIQGTGELFF. The CDR3 coding sequence is TGTGCCAGCAGTTTAATACAGGGGACCGGGGAGCTGTTTTTT.

This clone was recorded only once. V usage is TRBV30 and J usage is TRBJ2-5; 8 nucleotides match TRBD2. Germline V gene sequence: CDR1 GTSNPN, CDR2 SVGIG (reference sequence). The CDR3 runs 15 residues. The junction had 8 bases not matched to a gene; V was cut back by 3 bases and J by 2 bases. CDR3 DNA: TGTGCCTGGAGCCCAACCGGGGGGGCGCAAGAGACCCAGTACTTC. This gives the protein CAWSPTGGAQETQYF. The whole variable domain, filled in from reference TRBV30 and TRBJ2-5, reads SQTIHQWPATLVQPVGSPLSLECTVEGTSNPNLYWYRQAAGRGLQLLFYSVGIGQISSEVPQNLSASRPQDRQFILSSKKLLLSDSGFYLCAWSPTGGAQETQYFGPGTRLLVL.

The chain has TRBV7-9 and TRBJ2-5; TRBD1 matches 10 bases. The V gene end was trimmed by 5 bases and the J gene end by 1 base; junction bases not matched to a gene: 7. This CDR3 region has 16 residues. The germline V gene encodes CDR1 SEHNR and CDR2 FQNEAQ (reference sequence). CDR3 nucleotides: TGTGCCAGCAGCCCGGACAGGGGGGTAGCCCAAGAGACCCAGTACTTC. Translated, it gives CASSPDRGVAQETQYF. Supplemented by reference TRBV7-9 and TRBJ2-5, the full variable domain reads DTGVSQNPRHKITKRGQNVTFRCDPISEHNRLYWYRQTLGQGPEFLTYFQNEAQLEKSRLLSDRFSAERPKGSFSTLEIQRTEQGDSAMYLCASSPDRGVAQETQYFGPGTRLLVL.

The table lists this clone with a count of one. The gene calls are TRBV28 and TRBJ1-2; D ambiguous. With 4 bases removed from V and 6 bases from J, the gap between germline ends came to 21 bases. Germline CDR1 MDHEN, CDR2 SYDVKM. This CDR3 is built from 16 residues. This CDR3 reads CASSSTNPGRYHGYTF. The CDR3 nucleotides are TGTGCCAGCAGTTCTACTAACCCCGGCCGCTATCATGGCTACACCTTC.

V and J are TRBV5-1 and TRBJ2-3; 8 bases line up with TRBD2. Germline loops: CDR1 SGHRS, CDR2 YFSETQ. This CDR3 spans 14 amino acids. V gave up 0 bases and J gave up 6 bases; unmatched junction bases: 3. CDR3 protein: CASSLAGTRDTQYF. The CDR3 region has the DNA TGCGCCAGCAGCTTGGCCGGGACTAGGGATACGCAGTATTTT.

The rearrangement links TRBV6-6 to TRBJ1-5; D gene uncertain. V was cut by 2 bases and J by 11 bases, with 10 bases left in between. This CDR3 is 12 amino acids long. Germline values: CDR1 MNHNY, CDR2 SVGAGI (reference sequence). DNA of the CDR3: TGTGCCAGCAGTTACACGGGGAGGTCCCAGCATTTT. It yields the protein CASSYTGRSQHF.

The rearrangement links TRBV4-1 to TRBJ1-3; no clear D. Germline CDR1 reads MGHRA; CDR2 reads YSYEKL. Trimming removed 0 bases from V and 3 bases from J, with 3 bases in between. The CDR3 length is 13 residues. CDR3 nucleotides: TGCGCCAGCAGCCAAGATCTTGGAAACACCATATATTTT. This codes for CASSQDLGNTIYF.

This sequence joins TRBV2 and TRBJ2-5; 7 nucleotides line up with TRBD2. From germline, CDR1 is SNHLY and CDR2 FYNNEI. This CDR3 is 15 amino acids long. J lost 0 bases, V lost 6 bases, and 7 bases had no gene match. The CDR3 loop reads CASSAERGNQETQYF. DNA of the CDR3: TGTGCCAGCAGCGCCGAGCGGGGCAACCAAGAGACCCAGTACTTC.

This clone was detected a few times. This rearrangement joins TRBV2 to TRBJ1-6, with a possible D match to TRBD1 (5 bases). Per germline, CDR1 SNHLY and CDR2 FYNNEI. The CDR3 runs 13 residues. CDR3 sequence (DNA): TGTGCTTGCCGACGGGGGGAGAATTCACCCCTCCACTTT. This codes for CACRRGENSPLHF.

Concerning this clone: At one end the junction does not follow the germline gene, possibly because of a read error. The chain couples TRBV3-1 (or the pseudogene TRBV3-2) to TRBJ1-2; TRBD1 agrees at 8 bases. Germline CDR1 is LGHDT and CDR2 is YNNKEL (reference sequence). The CDR3 totals 11 residues. CDR3 residues: CASSQDRARNF. The CDR3 DNA is TGTGCCAGCAGCCAGGACAGGGCCCGTAACTTC.